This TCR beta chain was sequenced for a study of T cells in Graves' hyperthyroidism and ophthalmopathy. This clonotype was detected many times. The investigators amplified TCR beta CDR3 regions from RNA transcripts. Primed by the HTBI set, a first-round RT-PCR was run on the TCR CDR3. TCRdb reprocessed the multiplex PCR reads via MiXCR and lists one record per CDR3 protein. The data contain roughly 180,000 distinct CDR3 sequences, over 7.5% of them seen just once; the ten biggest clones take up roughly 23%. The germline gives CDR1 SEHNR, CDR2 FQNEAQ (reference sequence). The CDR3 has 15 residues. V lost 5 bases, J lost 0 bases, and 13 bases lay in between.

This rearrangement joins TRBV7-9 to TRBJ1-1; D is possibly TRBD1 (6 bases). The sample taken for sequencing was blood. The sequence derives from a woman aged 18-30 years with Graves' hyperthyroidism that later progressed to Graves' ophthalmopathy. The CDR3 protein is CASSRIGQLNTEAFF. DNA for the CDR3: TGTGCCAGCAGCCGCATCGGACAGCTGAACACTGAAGCTTTCTTT. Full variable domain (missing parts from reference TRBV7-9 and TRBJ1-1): DTGVSQNPRHKITKRGQNVTFRCDPISEHNRLYWYRQTLGQGPEFLTYFQNEAQLEKSRLLSDRFSAERPKGSFSTLEIQRTEQGDSAMYLCASSRIGQLNTEAFFGQGTRLTVV.